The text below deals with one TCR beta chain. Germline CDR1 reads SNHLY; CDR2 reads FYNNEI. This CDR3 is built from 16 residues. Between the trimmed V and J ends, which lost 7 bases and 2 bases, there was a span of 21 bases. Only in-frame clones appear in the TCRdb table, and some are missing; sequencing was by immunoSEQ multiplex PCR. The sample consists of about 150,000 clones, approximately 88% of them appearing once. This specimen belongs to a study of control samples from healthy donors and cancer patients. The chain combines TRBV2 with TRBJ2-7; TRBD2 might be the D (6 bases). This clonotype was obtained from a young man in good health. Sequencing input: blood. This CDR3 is CASNAGRLNGAYEQYF. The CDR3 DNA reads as TGTGCCAGCAATGCAGGGAGGTTGAACGGCGCCTACGAGCAGTACTTC.